This T cell receptor beta chain originates from a study of T-cell reconstitution after alpha-beta-depleted transplantation in children. This clonotype was recorded at least ten times. Researchers prepared the TCRbeta library using unique molecular identifiers, the study reports. TCRdb reanalysed the PCR reads using MiXCR and keeps one entry per CDR3 protein. In the table there are 200,000 to 300,000 distinct CDR3 sequences, approximately 12% of which are singletons. CDR3 length equals 18 residues. V was clipped by 0 bases and J by 0 bases; unmatched bases: 9. Germline-derived CDR1 and CDR2 are SGHKS and YYEKEE (reference sequence).

Sequences were derived from PBMCs from the stem cell graft donor, sampled from the stem cell graft. This receptor was taken from a human donor who donated a stem cell graft to a child with acute lymphoblastic leukemia. V usage is TRBV5-5 and J usage is TRBJ2-5; 9 bases fit TRBD2. The CDR3 protein is CASSLEQRGARYQETQYF. CDR3 nucleotide sequence: TGTGCCAGCAGCTTGGAGCAGCGGGGGGCCAGGTACCAAGAGACCCAGTACTTC.